The 21 T cell receptor beta chains below were found in one sample sequenced in a study of cytomegalovirus exposure and HLA in healthy donors. PCR primers comprised 60 Vbeta and 13 Jbeta primers. The table came from immunoSEQ multiplex PCR; TCRdb's copy has only in-frame clones and leaves some out. The specimen's table records 100,000 to 150,000 clones. The material sequenced was PBMCs. Receptors were obtained from a man in his late teens or twenties in good health and CMV-seronegative.

CDR3 nucleotide sequence: TGTGCCAGCAGTTGGGGGCCGCGCACTGAAGCTTTCTTT. Translating it yields CASSWGPRTEAFF. The genes are TRBV27 and TRBJ1-1; D may be TRBD1 (6 bases). V was clipped by 4 bases and J by 4 bases, with 10 bases between them. Germline values: CDR1 MNHEY, CDR2 SMNVEV (reference sequence). The CDR3 spans 13 residues.

The chain couples TRBV9 to TRBJ2-2, with D perhaps TRBD1 (5 bases). Germline V gene data show CDR1 as SGDLS and CDR2 as YYNGEE. V was pared by 3 bases and J by 6 bases, with 9 bases between. The CDR3 runs to 13 residues. The CDR3: CASSAGNPGELFF. CDR3 coding DNA: TGTGCCAGCAGCGCAGGGAATCCCGGGGAGCTGTTTTTT.

This chain joins TRBV9 and TRBJ2-7; 10 nucleotides match TRBD2. Germline assignment: CDR1 SGDLS and CDR2 YYNGEE. The length of the CDR3 is 15 residues. The V gene end was trimmed by 0 bases and the J gene end by 1 base; junction bases not matched to a gene: 1. CDR3 nucleotides: TGTGCCAGCAGCGTAGCTAGCGGGGGTTCCTACGAGCAGTACTTC. Its protein is CASSVASGGSYEQYF.

V and J are TRBV6-1 and TRBJ1-2; D might be TRBD1 (5 bases). Looked up from germline, CDR1 is MNHNS and CDR2 is SASEGT. Trimming shortened V by 1 base and J by 0 bases, and 15 bases separated the two germline ends. The CDR3 consists of 17 residues. CDR3 sequence reads: CASSEEARVVSNYGYTF. CDR3 sequence (DNA): TGTGCCAGCAGTGAAGAGGCCAGGGTAGTATCTAACTATGGCTACACCTTC.

The chain uses TRBV27 and TRBJ1-1; D is undetermined. Germline lookup yields CDR1 MNHEY and CDR2 SMNVEV (reference sequence). V gave up 4 bases and J gave up 0 bases, with 12 bases separating them. The CDR3 has 15 amino acids. In nucleotides, the CDR3 is TGTGCCAGCAGTTATGTGAAAGCACTGAACACTGAAGCTTTCTTT. This gives the protein CASSYVKALNTEAFF.

The V gene is TRBV5-5, the J gene TRBJ1-2, with D perhaps TRBD1 (5 bases). CDR3 length: 15 residues. Germline loops: CDR1 SGHKS, CDR2 YYEKEE (reference sequence). The V end was cut by 2 bases, the J end by 2 bases, with 13 bases between. The DNA for the CDR3 is TGTGCCAGCAGCTTTTTCGGGGGAAGCAACTATGGCTACACCTTC. It codes for CASSFFGGSNYGYTF.

This chain joins TRBV28 and TRBJ1-2, with D unresolved. V gave up 2 bases and J gave up 4 bases, with 11 bases separating them. The germline gives CDR1 MDHEN, CDR2 SYDVKM. This CDR3 spans 14 amino acids. CDR3 sequence reads: CASSLVSPLYGYTF. The CDR3 coding sequence is TGTGCCAGCAGTTTAGTAAGCCCTCTCTATGGCTACACCTTC.

The DNA for the CDR3 is TGTGCCAGCAGCTTAGGACAGCTTAATTCACCCCTCCACTTT. It translates to CASSLGQLNSPLHF. J is TRBJ1-6 and V is TRBV7-3, with TRBD1 as a possible D gene (6 bases). This CDR3 has 14 residues. Germline V gene lookup returns CDR1 SGHTA and CDR2 FQGTGA. With 2 bases removed from V and 6 bases from J, the gap between germline ends came to 8 bases.

This chain links TRBV7-2 with TRBJ2-1; 7 positions agree with TRBD2. The CDR3 is made up of 15 amino acids. CDR1 is SGHTA and CDR2 is FQGNSA in the germline V gene. Germline trimming cut 1 base from V and 9 bases from J; bases unmatched to any gene: 9. The CDR3 is CASSLGTRTGGEQFF. The DNA of the CDR3 is TGTGCCAGCAGCTTAGGGACTAGGACCGGGGGTGAGCAGTTCTTC.

The chain uses TRBV9 and TRBJ1-5, with no clear D. Germline V lookup: CDR1 SGDLS, CDR2 YYNGEE. V gave up 4 bases and J gave up 2 bases, with 10 bases separating them. CDR3 length equals 14 residues. The CDR3, as DNA: TGTGCCAGCAGCCAAACCAGTGGCAATCAGCCCCAGCATTTT. It is translated as CASSQTSGNQPQHF.

This chain links TRBV18 with TRBJ1-1, with 9 nucleotides matching TRBD1. The CDR3 has 15 residues. J gave up 2 bases and V 5 bases, and 6 bases lay outside the gene matches. Germline V CDR1 and CDR2: KGHSH, LQKENI. CDR3 sequence (DNA): TGTGCCAGCTCATCAGAGACAGGGGGAAACACTGAAGCTTTCTTT. It is translated as CASSSETGGNTEAFF.

The V and J genes are TRBV9 and TRBJ1-4, with D hard to call. The CDR3 is 13 amino acids. CDR1 is SGDLS, CDR2 YYNGEE, per germline. The V end was cut by 4 bases, the J end by 8 bases, with 12 bases between. The CDR3 here is CASSPPRGEKLFF. CDR3 DNA: TGTGCCAGCAGCCCACCCCGAGGGGAAAAACTGTTTTTT.

The chain has TRBV7-2 and TRBJ2-1; TRBD2 agrees at 9 bases. Germline CDR1 and CDR2: SGHTA and FQGNSA. V lost 1 base and J lost 6; bases outside the gene matches: 4. CDR3 length: 15 amino acids. The DNA of the CDR3 is TGTGCCAGCAGCTTAGAGGCTAGCGGGGCCAATGAGCAGTTCTTC. Its protein is CASSLEASGANEQFF.

V is TRBV18 and J is TRBJ1-5, with 8 bases aligning to TRBD1. There are 15 residues in the CDR3. Losses at the gene ends were 3 bases for V and 7 bases for J; bases not matched to a gene: 8. The V gene's germline CDR1 is KGHSH and CDR2 LQKENI. The CDR3 DNA reads as TGTGCCAGCTCACCTGACAGGGGACTAGCCCAGCCCCAGCATTTT. Its translation is CASSPDRGLAQPQHF.

The rearrangement links TRBV29-1 to TRBJ1-4; D is unresolved. The CDR3 is made up of 15 amino acids. Between the trimmed V and J ends, which lost 6 bases and 4 bases, there was a span of 18 bases. CDR1 and CDR2 from the germline V gene are SQVTM and ANQGSEA. CDR3 nucleotide sequence: TGCAGCGTCCTCGGGAGGCAGCCGAATAATGAAAAACTGTTTTTT. Translated: CSVLGRQPNNEKLFF.

The chain carries TRBV6-5 and TRBJ2-7; a weak D match, TRBD1 (5 bases). There are 15 residues in the CDR3. CDR1 is MNHEY and CDR2 is SVGAGI in the germline V gene. The V end was cut by 2 bases, the J end by 2 bases, with 13 bases between. CDR3 region: CASSYQGISTYEQYF. The CDR3 DNA reads as TGTGCCAGCAGTTACCAGGGAATTTCAACCTACGAGCAGTACTTC.

CDR3 nucleotides: TGCGCCAGCAGCCGGGGGCTGGTGACTATGAACACTGAAGCTTTCTTT. It encodes CASSRGLVTMNTEAFF. The chain links TRBV4-3 to TRBJ1-1; the D gene is possibly TRBD1 (6 bases). CDR3 size: 16 residues. Germline V gives CDR1 LGHNA, CDR2 YSLEER. V was shortened by 4 bases and J by 0 bases, with 15 bases between the two germline ends.

This rearrangement joins TRBV11-2 to TRBJ2-7; D call uncertain. The V gene's germline CDR1 is SGHAT and CDR2 FQNNGV. Trimming took 0 bases from V and 2 from J, leaving 14 bases between them. The CDR3 is 16 amino acids. Written as DNA, the CDR3 is TGTGCCAGCAGCTTAGAGCCCAACCAGGATACCTACGAGCAGTACTTC. This translates into CASSLEPNQDTYEQYF. Full variable domain (outside the CDR3, taken from reference TRBV11-2 and TRBJ2-7): EAGVAQSPRYKIIEKRQSVAFWCNPISGHATLYWYQQILGQGPKLLIQFQNNGVVDDSQLPKDRFSAERLKGVDSTLKIQPAKLEDSAVYLCASSLEPNQDTYEQYFGPGTRLTVT.

The rearrangement joins TRBV4-2 to TRBJ1-2, with D hard to call. CDR3 length equals 16 residues. The V gene lost 0 bases and the J gene lost 0 bases, with 11 bases spanning the gap. CDR1 LGHNA and CDR2 YNFKEQ come from the germline V gene. The CDR3 sequence is CASSQDPVSSNYGYTF. Written as DNA, the CDR3 is TGTGCCAGCAGCCAAGACCCGGTGAGCTCTAACTATGGCTACACCTTC.

The DNA of the CDR3 is TGTGCCAGCAGTTACTCGCGTCTTAATGAAAAACTGTTTTTT. Its translation is CASSYSRLNEKLFF. The chain employs TRBV6-5 and TRBJ1-4; no definite D call. Germline loops: CDR1 MNHEY, CDR2 SVGAGI. CDR3 length: 14 amino acids. Deletions cut 0 bases from V and 4 bases from J, with 6 bases between.

This chain links TRBV6-1 with TRBJ2-5, with 7 bases identical to TRBD1. The J call could be wrong; TRBJ2-7 is a better fit for the DNA end. The CDR3 has 12 residues. CDR1 and CDR2 (germline): MNHNS, SASEGT. The CDR3 DNA reads TGTGCCAGTTTGACAGGGCCCTACGAGCAGTACTTC. Protein sequence: CASLTGPYEQYF.